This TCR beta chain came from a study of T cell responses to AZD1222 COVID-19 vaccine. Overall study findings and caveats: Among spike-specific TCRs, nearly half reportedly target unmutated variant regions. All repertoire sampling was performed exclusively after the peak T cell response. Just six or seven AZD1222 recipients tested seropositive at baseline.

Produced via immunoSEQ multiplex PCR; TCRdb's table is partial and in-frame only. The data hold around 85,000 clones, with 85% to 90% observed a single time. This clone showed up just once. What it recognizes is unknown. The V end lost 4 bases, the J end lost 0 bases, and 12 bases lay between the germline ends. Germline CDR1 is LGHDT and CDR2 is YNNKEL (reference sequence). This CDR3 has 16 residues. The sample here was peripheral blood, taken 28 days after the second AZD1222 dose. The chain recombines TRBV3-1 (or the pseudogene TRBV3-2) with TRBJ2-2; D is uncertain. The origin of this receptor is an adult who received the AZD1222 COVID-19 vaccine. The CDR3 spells CASSLFDTPNTGELFF. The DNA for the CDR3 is TGTGCCAGCAGCCTGTTCGACACACCGAACACCGGGGAGCTGTTTTTT.